This T cell receptor (beta chain) was sequenced during a study of technical replicates of blood from several donors. Using immunoSEQ multiplex PCR, the repertoire was profiled, and TCRdb retains in-frame clones only, with some absent. The table lists tens of thousands of clones, roughly 92% of them singletons. Germline V gene lookup returns CDR1 MNHNY and CDR2 SVGAGI (reference sequence). The CDR3 is 14 residues long. V dropped 4 bases and J dropped 0 bases, with 9 bases sitting between them. The source is a human donor in good health. Sequenced sample: T cells isolated from PBMCs. V usage is TRBV6-6 and J usage is TRBJ1-1; possible D gene TRBD1, 5 bases. DNA of the CDR3: TGTGCCAGCAGTTGGAAGGGGTTGAACACTGAAGCTTTCTTT. As protein: CASSWKGLNTEAFF.